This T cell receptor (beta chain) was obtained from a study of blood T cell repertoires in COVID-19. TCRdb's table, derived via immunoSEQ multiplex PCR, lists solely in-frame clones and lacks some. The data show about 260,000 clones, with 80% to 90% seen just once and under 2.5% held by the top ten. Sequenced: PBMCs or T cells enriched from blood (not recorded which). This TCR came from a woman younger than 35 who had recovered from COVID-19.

The CDR3 nucleotides read TGTGCCAGCAGCCAAGATCTTCTACGCGGTTCACCCCTCCACTTT. Its protein is CASSQDLLRGSPLHF. The chain joins TRBV3-1 (or the pseudogene TRBV3-2) to TRBJ1-6; D remains unclear. With 0 bases removed from V and 9 bases from J, the gap between germline ends came to 12 bases. The V gene's germline CDR1 is LGHDT and CDR2 YNNKEL (reference sequence). CDR3 size: 15 residues.